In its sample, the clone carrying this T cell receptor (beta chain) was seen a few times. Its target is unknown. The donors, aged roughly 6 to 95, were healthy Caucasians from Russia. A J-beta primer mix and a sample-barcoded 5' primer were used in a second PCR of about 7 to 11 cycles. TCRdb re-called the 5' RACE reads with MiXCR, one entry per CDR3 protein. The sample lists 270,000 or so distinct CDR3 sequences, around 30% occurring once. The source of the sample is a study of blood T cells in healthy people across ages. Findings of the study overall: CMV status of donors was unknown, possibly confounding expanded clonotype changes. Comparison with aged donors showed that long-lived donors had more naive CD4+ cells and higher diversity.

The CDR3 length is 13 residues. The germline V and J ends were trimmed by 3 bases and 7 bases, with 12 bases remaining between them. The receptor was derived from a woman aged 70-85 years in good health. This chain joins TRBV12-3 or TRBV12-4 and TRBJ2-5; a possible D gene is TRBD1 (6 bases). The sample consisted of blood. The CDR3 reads CASSLGRGGTQYF. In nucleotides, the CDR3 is TGTGCCAGCAGTTTGGGCAGGGGTGGGACCCAGTACTTC.